This T cell receptor beta chain was identified during a study of blood T cells in healthy people across ages (dated by TCRdb to about 2015). About the study as a whole: Template switching captured roughly one uniquely barcoded TCR beta cDNA molecule per two T cells in model experiments. Donors were grouped into four age groups: young (average roughly 16 years), middle-aged (about 40), aged (roughly 62) and long-lived (approximately 81). Using deep sequencing normalized with unique cDNA molecular identifiers, the study measured how TCR beta repertoire diversity changes with age. To avoid experimental bias, donors of different ages were randomly spread across the sequencing lanes. For two donors (one aged 18 to 29 and one aged 80 or older), the study analyzed two additional independent replicas of 1 million unique cDNA reads from the same blood draw.

Donors were 39 systemically healthy Caucasian individuals from Russia aged roughly 6 to 95 years. Each donor gave about 11 milliliters of peripheral blood, drawn into EDTA-treated Vacutainer tubes. Ficoll-Paque density-gradient centrifugation was used to isolate PBMCs, with at least 6 million obtained per sample. Trizol reagent was used to extract total RNA from the PBMCs, yielding at least 6 micrograms per sample. For every donor, an aliquot of PBMCs went through flow cytometry to measure the percentages of naive CD45RAhigh/CD27high T cells. General findings and caveats noted by the study authors: Estimates of total diversity from one million sequenced T cells were regarded as lower bounds and underestimates. Observed TCR beta diversity per million T cells fell roughly linearly with age, and a significant reduction was already apparent by age around 40. Conclusive comparison of naive and antigen-experienced compartments was prevented by the profiling of bulk unsorted PBMCs. The percentage of naive T cells measured by flow cytometry correlated strongly with observed TCR beta diversity. Compared with the aged group, the long-lived group had more naive CD4+ T cells, fewer expanded clones and increased TCR diversity, a pattern suggesting age selection. Donor CMV infection status was unknown, potentially confounding age-related changes in expanded clonotypes.

Notes on this clonotype: This clone's antigen is unknown. Qualities for individual bases were not recorded, and no much larger clone is one base off.

The CDR3 holds 15 amino acids from the cysteine to the phenylalanine. Just CDR3 DNA is preserved here, 45 bases in frame from base 1. CDR1 and CDR2 (MDHEN, SYDVKM) derive from the germline V gene. At the junction V is shortened by 1 base and J by 6 bases; bases outside the gene matches: 6. Library method: 5' RACE. The sequencer was an Illumina HiSeq 2500. A second PCR of about 6 to 12 cycles was performed with a sample-barcoded 5' primer and a J-beta primer mix. Each TCR beta cDNA molecule received a unique molecular identifier from a template-switch 5' adaptor carrying 12 random nucleotides. Each sample yielded at least 2.5 million CDR3-containing paired-end reads. First-strand cDNA synthesis was performed from all RNA using the Mint cDNA synthesis kit, with priming by a TRBC-specific oligonucleotide. After uracil-DNA glycosylase treatment, a first 18-cycle PCR used universal primers M1SS and BC2_uni_R on all cDNA. As for the original processing: For normalization, 1 million high-quality reads, each with a distinct molecular identifier, were randomly selected from each sample. Reads with shared molecular identifiers were discarded instead of being binned into consensus sequences. MiTCR, set to a Q25 quality threshold and the strictest error-elimination algorithm, was used for CDR3 identification, clonotype clustering and error correction. A nonparametric unseen species model with Euler transformation was used to estimate a lower bound on total TCR beta diversity. The public reads were reprocessed in TCRdb via fastp at Q25 and MiXCR, keeping in-frame beta chains. CDR3 protein sequences are deduplicated, and each keeps its most common genes and DNA. TCRdb, not the authors, supplied the V and J calls. The sample has 1.5 million to 2 million distinct CDR3 sequences on record, around 36% of them singletons. The biggest ten clones account for roughly 12% of the sample.

The sample consisted of blood. This chain is built from TRBV28 and TRBJ2-5, with 9 bases aligning to TRBD2. The clonotype comes from a young woman in good health. The DNA reads TGTGCCAGCAGTTTATTAGCGGGAGATCCCAAGACCCAGTACTTC. Its translation is CASSLLAGDPKTQYF.